This T cell receptor beta chain emerged from a study of blood T cells in healthy people across ages. The J segment lost 5 bases and the V segment lost 3 bases, leaving 10 bases of the junction unmatched. Germline CDR1 MNHEY, CDR2 SMNVEV (reference sequence). The CDR3 consists of 16 residues. A second PCR of roughly 7 to 11 cycles used a sample-barcoded 5' primer and a J-beta primer mix. TCRdb re-analysed the 5' RACE reads in MiXCR, keeping a single row per CDR3 protein. The table records over 500,000 distinct CDR3 sequences, about 26% of them present only once. These data also featured in a second study, about T cells of mothers and their children.

Sequenced material: blood. The source of this sequence is a boy aged 2-15 years in good health. The gene calls are TRBV27 and TRBJ2-5, with 9 bases lining up with TRBD2. The CDR3 loop reads CASSFYPAGGGETQYF. For the CDR3, the DNA is TGTGCCAGCAGTTTTTACCCAGCGGGAGGCGGCGAGACCCAGTACTTC.